These T cell receptor beta chains were read from a single sample in a study of T cell responses to AZD1222 COVID-19 vaccine. Profiling relied on immunoSEQ multiplex PCR, and the TCRdb table lists in-frame clones only, not all of them. Among about 99,000 clones listed, about 89% were seen once. This specimen consisted of peripheral blood, obtained 28 days after the second AZD1222 dose. The source of these receptors is an adult who received the AZD1222 COVID-19 vaccine. Each CDR3 is given with its conserved first and last residue. A D gene is named only where the DNA matches it firmly.

V: TRBV3-1/TRBV3-2
D: TRBD2
CDR3: CASSHTGRPEQYF

V: TRBV27
D: NA
CDR3: CASSFLTGSRETQYF

V: TRBV28
D: TRBD2
CDR3: CASSALLVQREGLMYGELFF

V: TRBV7-9
D: NA
CDR3: CASSYVQLGNTIYF

V: TRBV27
D: NA
CDR3: CASSLSGAPMWNTQYF

V: TRBV4-1
D: NA
CDR3: CASSQGSQAGSYNEQFF

V: TRBV5-5
D: NA
CDR3: CASSPGSGRYNEQFF

V: TRBV19
D: NA
CDR3: CASTSTAGGPGDNSPLHF

V: TRBV6-1
D: NA
CDR3: CASSEVIEGLDGYGYTF

V: TRBV7-9
D: TRBD2
CDR3: CASTPGLAGTDTQYF

V: TRBV6-5
D: NA
CDR3: CASRQGRGYF

V: TRBV6-2/TRBV6-3
D: NA
CDR3: CASSSGHQYGYTF

V: TRBV7-9
D: NA
CDR3: CASSFQNEQYF

V: TRBV29-1
D: TRBD2
CDR3: CSVEPGTSGGADTQYF

V: TRBV7-2
D: NA
CDR3: CASSLSDVGYTF

V: TRBV11-2
D: NA
CDR3: CASSLGGGTGRYTEAFF

V: TRBV24-1
D: TRBD1
CDR3: CATSGQGEGLGGYTF

V: TRBV6-6
D: NA
CDR3: CASRQGSITEAFF

V: TRBV6-6
D: TRBD2
CDR3: CASSYRLAGTGELFF

V: TRBV19
D: NA
CDR3: CASSILGGSYEQYF

V: TRBV5-1
D: TRBD1
CDR3: CASSLSEGQGGYGYTF

V: TRBV5-1
D: NA
CDR3: CASSPDRANTEAFF

V: TRBV10-3
D: TRBD1
CDR3: CAISGYPTTGAVNEQFF

V: TRBV7-9
D: NA
CDR3: CASSLQGYNEKLFF

V: TRBV24-1
D: NA
CDR3: CATSKSGSNGYTF

V: TRBV11-2
D: NA
CDR3: CASSPTTRRNEQFF

V: TRBV4-1
D: NA
CDR3: CASSQATGNTEAFF

V: TRBV18
D: TRBD1
CDR3: CASSPASGGPGGTDTQYF

V: TRBV28
D: TRBD1
CDR3: CAHGTGVGNQPQHF

V: TRBV7-8
D: NA
CDR3: CASSLAGDNQPQHF

V: TRBV28
D: TRBD2
CDR3: CASSTRTSHPLEQYF

V: TRBV7-6
D: NA
CDR3: CASSLAEVPHRMNTEAFF

V: TRBV7-6
D: NA
CDR3: CASSLRVEGEAETQYF

V: TRBV27
D: NA
CDR3: CASSLQRSYEQYF